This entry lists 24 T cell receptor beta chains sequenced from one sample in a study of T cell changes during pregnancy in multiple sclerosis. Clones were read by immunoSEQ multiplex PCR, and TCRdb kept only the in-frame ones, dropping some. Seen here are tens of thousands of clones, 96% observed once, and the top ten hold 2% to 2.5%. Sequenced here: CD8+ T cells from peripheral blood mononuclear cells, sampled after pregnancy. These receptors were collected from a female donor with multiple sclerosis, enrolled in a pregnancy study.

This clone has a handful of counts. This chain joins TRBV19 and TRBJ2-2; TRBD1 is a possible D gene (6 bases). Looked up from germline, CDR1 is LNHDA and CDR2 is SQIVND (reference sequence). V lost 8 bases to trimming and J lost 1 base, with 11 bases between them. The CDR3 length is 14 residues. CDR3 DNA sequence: TGTGCCAGTCAACAGGGATGGAACACCGGGGAGCTGTTTTTT. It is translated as CASQQGWNTGELFF.

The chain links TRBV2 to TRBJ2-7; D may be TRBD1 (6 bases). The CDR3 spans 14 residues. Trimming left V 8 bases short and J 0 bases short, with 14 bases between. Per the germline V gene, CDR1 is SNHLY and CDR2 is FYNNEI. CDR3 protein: CASRDTRSSYEQYF. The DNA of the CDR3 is TGTGCCAGCCGGGACACCCGATCCTCCTACGAGCAGTACTTC. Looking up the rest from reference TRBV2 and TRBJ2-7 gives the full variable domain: EPEVTQTPSHQVTQMGQEVILRCVPISNHLYFYWYRQILGQKVEFLVSFYNNEISEKSEIFDDQFSVERPDGSNFTLKIRSTKLEDSAMYFCASRDTRSSYEQYFGPGTRLTVT.

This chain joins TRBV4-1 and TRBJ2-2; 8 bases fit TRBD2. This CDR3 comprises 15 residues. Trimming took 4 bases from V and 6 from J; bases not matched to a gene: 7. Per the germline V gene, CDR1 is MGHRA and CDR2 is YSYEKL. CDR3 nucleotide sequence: TGCGCCAGCAGCCTACGGGGGGGGGCGTCCGGGGAGCTGTTTTTT. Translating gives CASSLRGGASGELFF.

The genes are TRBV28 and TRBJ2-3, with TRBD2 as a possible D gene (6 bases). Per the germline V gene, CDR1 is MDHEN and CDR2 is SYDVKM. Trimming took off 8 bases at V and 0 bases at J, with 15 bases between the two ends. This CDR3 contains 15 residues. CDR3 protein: CASGKTAGSTDTQYF. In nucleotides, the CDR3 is TGTGCCAGCGGCAAAACAGCGGGTAGCACAGATACGCAGTATTTT.

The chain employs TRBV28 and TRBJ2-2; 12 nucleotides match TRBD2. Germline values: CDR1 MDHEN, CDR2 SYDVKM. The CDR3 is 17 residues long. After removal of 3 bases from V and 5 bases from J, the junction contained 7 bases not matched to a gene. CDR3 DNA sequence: TGTGCCAGCAGTTTCCGGACTAGCGGGAAACTAACCGGGGAGCTGTTTTTT. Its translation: CASSFRTSGKLTGELFF.

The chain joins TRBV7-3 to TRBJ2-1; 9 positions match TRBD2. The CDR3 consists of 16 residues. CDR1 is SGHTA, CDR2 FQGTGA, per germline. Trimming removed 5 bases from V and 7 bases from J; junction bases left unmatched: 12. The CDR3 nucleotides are TGTGCCAGCAGCCGAGTGGGACTAGCACTGGGAAATGAGCAGTTCTTC. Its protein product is CASSRVGLALGNEQFF.

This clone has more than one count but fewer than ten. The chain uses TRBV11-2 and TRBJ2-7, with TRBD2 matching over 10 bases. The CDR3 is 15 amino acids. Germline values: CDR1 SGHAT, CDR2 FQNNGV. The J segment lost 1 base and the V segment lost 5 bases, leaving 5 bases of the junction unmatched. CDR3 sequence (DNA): TGTGCCAGCAGCATGCTAGCGGGAGATTCCTACGAGCAGTACTTC. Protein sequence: CASSMLAGDSYEQYF.

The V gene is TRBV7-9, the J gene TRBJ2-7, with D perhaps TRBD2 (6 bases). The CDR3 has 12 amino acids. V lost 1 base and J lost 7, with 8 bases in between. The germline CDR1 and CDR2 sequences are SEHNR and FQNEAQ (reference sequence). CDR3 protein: CASSLGLGEQYF. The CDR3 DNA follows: TGTGCCAGCAGCTTAGGACTAGGGGAGCAGTACTTC.

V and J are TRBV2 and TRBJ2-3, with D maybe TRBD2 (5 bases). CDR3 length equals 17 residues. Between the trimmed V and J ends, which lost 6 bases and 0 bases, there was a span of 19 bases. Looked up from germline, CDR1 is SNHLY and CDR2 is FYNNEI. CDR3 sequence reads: CASSEIPGGFSTDTQYF. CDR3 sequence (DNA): TGTGCCAGCAGCGAAATTCCAGGAGGATTCAGCACAGATACGCAGTATTTT.

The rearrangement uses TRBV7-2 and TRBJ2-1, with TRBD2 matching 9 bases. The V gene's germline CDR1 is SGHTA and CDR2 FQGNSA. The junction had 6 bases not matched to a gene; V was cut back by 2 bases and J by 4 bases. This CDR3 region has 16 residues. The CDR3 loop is CASSLRSSGAYNEQFF. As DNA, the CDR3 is TGTGCCAGCAGCTTAAGGTCTAGCGGGGCTTACAATGAGCAGTTCTTC.

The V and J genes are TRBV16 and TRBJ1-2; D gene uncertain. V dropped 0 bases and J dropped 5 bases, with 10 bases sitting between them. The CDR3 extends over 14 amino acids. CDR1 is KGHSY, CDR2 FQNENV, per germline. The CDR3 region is CASSQSRAPYGYTF. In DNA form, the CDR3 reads TGTGCCAGCAGCCAATCGCGGGCTCCGTATGGCTACACCTTC.

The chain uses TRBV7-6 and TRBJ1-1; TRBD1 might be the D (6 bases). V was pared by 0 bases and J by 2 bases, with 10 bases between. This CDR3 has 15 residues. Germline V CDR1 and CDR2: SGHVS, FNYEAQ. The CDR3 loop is CASSLAPRGNTEAFF. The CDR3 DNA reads TGTGCCAGCAGCTTAGCCCCCAGGGGTAACACTGAAGCTTTCTTT. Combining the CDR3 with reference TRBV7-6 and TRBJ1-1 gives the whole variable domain GAGVSQSPRYKVTKRGQDVALRCDPISGHVSLYWYRQALGQGPEFLTYFNYEAQQDKSGLPNDRFSAERPEGSISTLTIQRTEQRDSAMYRCASSLAPRGNTEAFFGQGTRLTVV.

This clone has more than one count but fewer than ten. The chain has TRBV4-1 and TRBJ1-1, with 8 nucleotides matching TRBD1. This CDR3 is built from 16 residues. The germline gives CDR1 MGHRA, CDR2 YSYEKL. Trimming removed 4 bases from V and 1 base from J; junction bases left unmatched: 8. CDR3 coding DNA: TGCGCCAGCAGCCCAAGGACAGGGAGGGCGAACACTGAAGCTTTCTTT. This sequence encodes CASSPRTGRANTEAFF.

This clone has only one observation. CDR3 protein: CASSLGTGFYEQYF. The DNA of the CDR3 is TGTGCCAGCAGCTTGGGGACAGGGTTCTACGAGCAGTACTTC. V gene TRBV5-6 combines with J gene TRBJ2-7; 8 positions match TRBD1. The V gene end was trimmed by 0 bases and the J gene end by 3 bases; junction bases not matched to a gene: 2. CDR1 is SGHDT, CDR2 YYEEEE, per germline. This CDR3 comprises 14 residues.

The CDR3 DNA sequence: TGTGCCAGCAGCAAAGAAGAACTAGCGGTAGGGTCCGGGGAGCTGTTTTTT. Translating gives CASSKEELAVGSGELFF. The chain joins TRBV21-1 to TRBJ2-2; the table's D call of TRBD2 was not tested on the DNA. TRBV21-1 is recorded as a pseudogene. The CDR3 length is 17 residues.

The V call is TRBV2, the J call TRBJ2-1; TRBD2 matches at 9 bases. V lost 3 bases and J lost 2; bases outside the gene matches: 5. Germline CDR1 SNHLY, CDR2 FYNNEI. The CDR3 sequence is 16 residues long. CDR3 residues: CASSDLTSGTYNEQFF. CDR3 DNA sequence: TGTGCCAGCAGTGATCTGACTAGCGGAACCTACAATGAGCAGTTCTTC.

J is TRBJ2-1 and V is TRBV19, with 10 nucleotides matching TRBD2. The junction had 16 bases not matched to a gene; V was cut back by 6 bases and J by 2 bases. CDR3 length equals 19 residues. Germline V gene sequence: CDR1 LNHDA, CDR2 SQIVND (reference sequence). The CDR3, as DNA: TGTGCCAGTAGCAAGCTAGCGGGGGCGAATAGAGAGACCTACAATGAGCAGTTCTTC. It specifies CASSKLAGANRETYNEQFF. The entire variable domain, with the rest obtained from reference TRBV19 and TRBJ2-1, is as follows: DGGITQSPKYLFRKEGQNVTLSCEQNLNHDAMYWYRQDPGQGLRLIYYSQIVNDFQKGDIAEGYSVSREKKESFPLTVTSAQKNPTAFYLCASSKLAGANRETYNEQFFGPGTRLTVL.

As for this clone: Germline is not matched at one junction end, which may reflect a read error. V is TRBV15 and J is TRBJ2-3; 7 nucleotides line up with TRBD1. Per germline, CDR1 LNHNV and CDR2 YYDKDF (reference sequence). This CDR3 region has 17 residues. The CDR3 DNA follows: TGTGCCACCAGCGGAGAAACGACAGGGCCAAACACAGATACGCAGTATTTT. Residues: CATSGETTGPNTDTQYF.

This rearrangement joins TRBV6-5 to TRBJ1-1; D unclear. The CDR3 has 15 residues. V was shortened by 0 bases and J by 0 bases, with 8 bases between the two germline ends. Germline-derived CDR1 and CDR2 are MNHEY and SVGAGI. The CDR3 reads CASSYSWRLNTEAFF. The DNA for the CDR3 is TGTGCCAGCAGTTACTCGTGGCGGCTGAACACTGAAGCTTTCTTT.

This CDR3 is CASSARLVDTQYF. In nucleotides, the CDR3 is TGTGCCAGCAGTGCCAGACTCGTAGATACGCAGTATTTT. The chain links TRBV28 to TRBJ2-3; D is uncertain. Germline loops: CDR1 MDHEN, CDR2 SYDVKM. The CDR3 length is 13 residues. Trimming pared 5 bases from V and 5 bases from J, leaving 11 bases between.

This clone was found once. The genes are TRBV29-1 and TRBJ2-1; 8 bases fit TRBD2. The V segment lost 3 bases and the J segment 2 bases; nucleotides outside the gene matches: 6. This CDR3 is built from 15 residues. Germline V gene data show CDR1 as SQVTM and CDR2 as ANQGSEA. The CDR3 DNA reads TGCAGCGTTGACGGGGGGGCCGACCCCTACAATGAGCAGTTCTTC. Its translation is CSVDGGADPYNEQFF.

The CDR3 here is CASSLRSLAGGRTDTQYF. As DNA, the CDR3 is TGTGCCAGCAGCTTAAGGTCCCTAGCGGGAGGGCGCACAGATACGCAGTATTTT. The V and J genes are TRBV7-2 and TRBJ2-3, with 12 bases that match TRBD2. Germline V lookup: CDR1 SGHTA, CDR2 FQGNSA. The ends lost 2 bases at V and 1 base at J; junction bases unmatched: 7. This CDR3 spans 18 amino acids.

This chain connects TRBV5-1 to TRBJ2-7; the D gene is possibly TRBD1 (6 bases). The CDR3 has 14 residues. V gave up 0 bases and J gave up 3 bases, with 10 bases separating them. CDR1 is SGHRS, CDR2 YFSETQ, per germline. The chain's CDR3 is CASSLDREIYEQYF. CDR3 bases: TGCGCCAGCAGCTTGGACAGGGAAATCTACGAGCAGTACTTC.

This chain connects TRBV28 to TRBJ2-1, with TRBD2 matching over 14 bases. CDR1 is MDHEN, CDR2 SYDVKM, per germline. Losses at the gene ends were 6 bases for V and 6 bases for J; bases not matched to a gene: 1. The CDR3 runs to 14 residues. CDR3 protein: CASSGTSGSNEQFF. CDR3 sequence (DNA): TGTGCCAGCAGCGGGACTAGCGGGAGCAATGAGCAGTTCTTC.